Shown below are 10 T cell receptor beta chains from a single sample sequenced in a study of cytomegalovirus exposure and HLA in healthy donors. Use of 60 Vbeta and 13 Jbeta primers characterized the PCR. Sequencing was performed with immunoSEQ multiplex PCR; in TCRdb, only in-frame clones are kept and a portion is missing. Altogether some 150,000 clones are present, 75% to 85% being singletons, with the ten largest covering roughly 0.82%. The sample taken for sequencing was PBMCs. These receptors came from a female donor in good health and CMV-seronegative.

The CDR3 sequence is CASTWGQGASVRELFF. CDR3 nucleotide sequence: TGTGCCAGCACGTGGGGGCAGGGGGCTTCGGTCCGGGAGCTGTTTTTT. This rearrangement joins TRBV2 to TRBJ2-2, with TRBD1 matching 8 bases. V lost 7 bases to trimming and J lost 9 bases; unmatched junction nucleotides: 16. Germline-derived CDR1 and CDR2 are SNHLY and FYNNEI. The CDR3 covers 16 residues.

This clone was recorded a few times. The chain combines TRBV7-6 with TRBJ2-1, with D possibly matching TRBD2 (6 bases). The V gene lost 1 base and the J gene lost 9 bases, with 19 bases spanning the gap. This CDR3 contains 16 residues. Germline V gives CDR1 SGHVS, CDR2 FNYEAQ. DNA for the CDR3: TGTGCCAGCAGCTTAGGTCGTATCGGGGGTATGGGTGAGCAGTTCTTC. This encodes CASSLGRIGGMGEQFF.

The rearrangement joins TRBV19 to TRBJ1-5, with D maybe TRBD1 (6 bases). This CDR3 has 15 residues. The germline V gene has CDR1 LNHDA and CDR2 SQIVND (reference sequence). Between the trimmed V and J ends, which lost 4 bases and 2 bases, there was a span of 12 bases. Written as DNA, the CDR3 is TGTGCCAGTAGTACTTACAGGGTGGGCAATCAGCCCCAGCATTTT. Its protein is CASSTYRVGNQPQHF. Based on the CDR3 plus reference TRBV19 and TRBJ1-5, the full variable domain is DGGITQSPKYLFRKEGQNVTLSCEQNLNHDAMYWYRQDPGQGLRLIYYSQIVNDFQKGDIAEGYSVSREKKESFPLTVTSAQKNPTAFYLCASSTYRVGNQPQHFGDGTRLSIL.

The chain employs TRBV9 and TRBJ1-2; a possible D gene is TRBD1 (5 bases). The CDR3 covers 17 residues. Germline assignment: CDR1 SGDLS and CDR2 YYNGEE. V was trimmed by 3 bases and J by 4 bases, leaving 22 bases between them. In DNA form, the CDR3 reads TGTGCCAGCAGCGCCCTAGGCGGGGGAGGATCCGCCTATGGCTACACCTTC. Its translation: CASSALGGGGSAYGYTF.

The chain couples TRBV5-4 to TRBJ1-2; 9 positions match TRBD1. This CDR3 is 19 amino acids long. V gave up 2 bases and J gave up 4 bases; unmatched junction bases: 18. In germline, CDR1 is SGHNT, CDR2 YYREEE (reference sequence). CDR3 amino acids: CASSFAYTNTGGGSYGYTF. The CDR3 DNA reads as TGTGCCAGCAGCTTTGCCTACACAAATACAGGGGGCGGGTCCTATGGCTACACCTTC.

The chain couples TRBV11-3 to TRBJ2-1; 13 nucleotides align to TRBD2. Trimming removed 4 bases from V and 7 bases from J; junction bases left unmatched: 7. This CDR3 has 16 amino acids. Germline CDR1 is SGHNT and CDR2 is YENEEA. CDR3 residues: CASSSETSGGWNEQFF. Here the CDR3 DNA reads TGTGCCAGCAGCTCAGAGACTAGCGGGGGGTGGAATGAGCAGTTCTTC.

The V gene is TRBV21-1, the J gene TRBJ1-2; the table's D call TRBD1 went unverified against the DNA. TRBV21-1 is annotated as a pseudogene. The CDR3 is 16 amino acids. CDR3 in DNA: TGTGCCAGCAGCAAAGCTTATGACAGGGTCAGGTATGGCTACACCTTC. This translates into CASSKAYDRVRYGYTF.

The chain combines TRBV7-9 with TRBJ1-2; 8 bases are a match to TRBD1. This CDR3 contains 14 residues. The J segment lost 4 bases and the V segment lost 6 bases, leaving 7 bases of the junction unmatched. Germline CDR1 SEHNR, CDR2 FQNEAQ (reference sequence). CDR3 nucleotide sequence: TGTGCCAGCAGTCCCTCCGGGACAGGCTATGGCTACACCTTC. Its protein is CASSPSGTGYGYTF. The entire variable domain, with the rest obtained from reference TRBV7-9 and TRBJ1-2, is as follows: DTGVSQNPRHKITKRGQNVTFRCDPISEHNRLYWYRQTLGQGPEFLTYFQNEAQLEKSRLLSDRFSAERPKGSFSTLEIQRTEQGDSAMYLCASSPSGTGYGYTFGSGTRLTVV.

This clone was counted once. This chain uses TRBV23-1 with TRBJ2-1; no clear D gene. TRBV23-1 is an ORF, and what it does is uncertain. V was trimmed by 0 bases and J by 7 bases, leaving 13 bases between them. The CDR3 loop spans 15 amino acids. The CDR3 bases are TGCGCCAGCAGTCAATCTATGGGCATTAGGAATGAGCAGTTCTTC. It translates to CASSQSMGIRNEQFF.

The rearrangement uses TRBV7-8 and TRBJ2-6, with 10 bases aligning to TRBD1. Per the germline V gene, CDR1 is SGHVS and CDR2 is FQNEAQ. V gave up 4 bases and J gave up 11 bases; unmatched junction bases: 11. The CDR3 loop spans 16 amino acids. The CDR3 loop is CASSSLGQGISHVLTF. The CDR3 DNA follows: TGTGCCAGCAGCTCCCTGGGACAGGGGATTTCCCACGTCCTGACTTTC.